Below are 24 T cell receptor beta chains sequenced from a single sample in a study of T cell responses to AZD1222 COVID-19 vaccine. The method was immunoSEQ multiplex PCR; TCRdb's version includes in-frame clones alone and lacks a portion of them. Here the sample spans roughly 150,000 clones, roughly 90% being singletons. The sequencing used peripheral blood, collected 28 days after the second AZD1222 dose. Receptors originate from an adult who received the AZD1222 COVID-19 vaccine.

This clone was seen only once. V usage is TRBV10-3 and J usage is TRBJ2-1; D unclear. The germline gives CDR1 ENHRY, CDR2 SYGVKD. The CDR3 length is 14 residues. The V end was cut by 9 bases, the J end by 10 bases, with 22 bases between. The CDR3 region is CAIRNQTGSREQFF. The CDR3 nucleotides read TGTGCCATTCGGAACCAGACTGGGTCGCGGGAGCAGTTCTTC.

This clone was seen once. This chain uses TRBV28 with TRBJ2-7, with 10 positions matching TRBD2. Per germline, CDR1 MDHEN and CDR2 SYDVKM. V lost 3 bases to trimming and J lost 6 bases; unmatched junction nucleotides: 8. The CDR3 sequence is 15 residues long. CDR3 loop: CASSLIASGSFEQYF. CDR3 DNA sequence: TGTGCCAGCAGTTTGATCGCTAGCGGGAGTTTCGAGCAGTACTTC.

V and J are TRBV4-2 and TRBJ1-5; a possible D gene is TRBD1 (5 bases). The CDR3 contains 14 residues. V lost 3 bases and J 4 bases, leaving 10 bases between the germline ends. The germline V gene encodes CDR1 LGHNA and CDR2 YNFKEQ. The CDR3 nucleotides read TGTGCCAGCAGCCAGGGACCTATTAATCAGCCCCAGCATTTT. This codes for CASSQGPINQPQHF.

The count of this clone is one. V is TRBV18 and J is TRBJ1-5; D perhaps matches TRBD1 (5 bases). Germline assignment: CDR1 KGHSH and CDR2 LQKENI. The V and J ends lost 3 bases and 7 bases respectively, with 10 bases between them. The CDR3 is 13 residues long. CDR3 DNA sequence: TGTGCCAGCTCACCGGGCAGGGACCAGCCCCAGCATTTT. The encoded protein is CASSPGRDQPQHF.

The rearrangement uses TRBV27 and TRBJ2-1, with D possibly TRBD2 on 6 matching bases. Germline V CDR1 and CDR2: MNHEY, SMNVEV (reference sequence). The CDR3 extends over 12 amino acids. V shed 5 bases and J shed 12 bases, with 14 bases lying between them. The CDR3, as DNA: TGTGCCAGCAGTCAAGCCGGGACTGCGCAGTTCTTC. Translation: CASSQAGTAQFF.

The chain has TRBV3-1 (or the pseudogene TRBV3-2) and TRBJ1-5; 9 bases agree with TRBD1. The V segment lost 1 base and the J segment 4 bases; nucleotides outside the gene matches: 5. CDR1 is LGHDT, CDR2 YNNKEL, per germline (reference sequence). There are 16 residues in the CDR3. The CDR3 nucleotides read TGTGCCAGCAGCCAAGGGTATGACAGGGGGAATCAGCCCCAGCATTTT. Residues: CASSQGYDRGNQPQHF.

The rearrangement uses TRBV19 and TRBJ1-6, with D hard to call. Germline V gene data show CDR1 as LNHDA and CDR2 as SQIVND (reference sequence). The CDR3 has 14 amino acids. V lost 5 bases to trimming and J lost 4 bases, with 9 bases between them. This CDR3 reads CASSLVVYNSPLHF. CDR3 sequence (DNA): TGTGCCAGTAGTCTAGTGGTTTATAATTCACCCCTCCACTTT.

V gene TRBV10-3 combines with J gene TRBJ2-5; possible D gene TRBD1, 6 bases. Trimming removed 10 bases at V and 5 bases at J, with 17 bases between. The CDR3 spans 13 residues. CDR1 is ENHRY and CDR2 is SYGVKD in the germline V gene. CDR3 loop: CATLDSPEETQYF. CDR3 nucleotide sequence: TGTGCCACCCTGGACAGCCCGGAGGAGACCCAGTACTTC.

As DNA, the CDR3 is TGTGCCAGTTGCCTTTTGGGGGCTGAAAAACTGTTTTTT. It translates to CASCLLGAEKLFF. The chain recombines TRBV19 with TRBJ1-4, with D tentatively TRBD1 (6 bases). Germline CDR1 is LNHDA and CDR2 is SQIVND (reference sequence). The CDR3 is 13 amino acids. Between the trimmed V and J ends, which lost 8 bases and 7 bases, there was a span of 14 bases.

The chain recombines TRBV2 with TRBJ1-6; the D is unclear. Trimming removed 9 bases from V and 0 bases from J, with 12 bases in between. Germline V gene data show CDR1 as SNHLY and CDR2 as FYNNEI. The CDR3 spans 15 residues. This chain's CDR3 is CASNTDNSYNSPLHF. In nucleotides, the CDR3 is TGTGCCAGTAACACAGACAACTCCTATAATTCACCCCTCCACTTT.

This chain uses TRBV30 with TRBJ1-1; D not certain. Trimming shortened V by 2 bases and J by 5 bases, and 6 bases separated the two germline ends. CDR3 length equals 11 residues. Germline CDR1 GTSNPN, CDR2 SVGIG (reference sequence). CDR3 loop: CAWSPITEAFF. The CDR3, as DNA: TGTGCCTGGAGTCCTATTACTGAAGCTTTCTTT.

The gene calls are TRBV10-3 and TRBJ2-3, with D unresolved. V lost 10 bases and J lost 2, with 10 bases in between. The length of the CDR3 is 12 residues. The germline gives CDR1 ENHRY, CDR2 SYGVKD. This chain's CDR3 is CATRSLTDTQYF. In DNA form, the CDR3 reads TGTGCCACCCGGTCTCTCACAGATACGCAGTATTTT.

This chain links TRBV29-1 with TRBJ1-5; 8 bases agree with TRBD1. The germline V gene has CDR1 SQVTM and CDR2 ANQGSEA. After removal of 4 bases from V and 3 bases from J, the junction contained 2 bases not matched to a gene. The CDR3 has 13 residues. CDR3 protein: CSVGDRSNQPQHF. The CDR3 bases are TGCAGCGTTGGGGACAGGTCCAATCAGCCCCAGCATTTT.

This chain uses TRBV5-1 with TRBJ1-1; no clear D. The CDR3 has 15 residues. Germline CDR1 is SGHRS and CDR2 is YFSETQ. V was clipped by 0 bases and J by 2 bases, with 11 bases between them. The CDR3 DNA follows: TGCGCCAGCAGCTTGGCCCACACCCTAAACACTGAAGCTTTCTTT. Translation: CASSLAHTLNTEAFF.

This clone was seen just once. This chain connects TRBV11-2 to TRBJ1-2, with D uncertain. The CDR3 consists of 14 residues. V was clipped by 0 bases and J by 5 bases, with 10 bases between them. Germline values: CDR1 SGHAT, CDR2 FQNNGV. The chain's CDR3 is CASSLDDGLYGYTF. The CDR3 nucleotides read TGTGCCAGCAGCTTAGATGACGGACTATATGGCTACACCTTC.

The genes are TRBV25-1 and TRBJ2-2, with TRBD1 identical over 9 bases. From germline, CDR1 is MGHDK and CDR2 SYGVNS. CDR3 length equals 16 residues. With 1 base clipped from V and 5 bases from J, the junction kept 5 bases outside the gene matches. The CDR3 DNA reads as TGTGCCAGCAGTGAATCCGGGACAGGGCGGACCGGGGAGCTGTTTTTT. Amino acid sequence: CASSESGTGRTGELFF.

The rearrangement uses TRBV5-5 and TRBJ1-2; D call uncertain. The CDR3 covers 15 residues. Germline values: CDR1 SGHKS, CDR2 YYEKEE (reference sequence). V was shortened by 0 bases and J by 0 bases, with 9 bases between the two germline ends. The CDR3 reads CASSLGGGPNYGYTF. CDR3 nucleotide sequence: TGTGCCAGCAGCTTGGGAGGAGGCCCTAACTATGGCTACACCTTC.

V is TRBV11-3 and J is TRBJ2-2; no clear D. CDR3 size: 11 residues. Germline CDR1 and CDR2: SGHNT and YENEEA. V lost 5 bases and J lost 5, with 3 bases in between. CDR3 region: CASSRTGELFF. The CDR3 DNA reads TGTGCCAGCAGCCGTACCGGGGAGCTGTTTTTT.

This clone came up once. This chain uses TRBV5-1 with TRBJ1-2, with D uncertain. CDR1 is SGHRS and CDR2 is YFSETQ in the germline V gene. CDR3 length equals 14 residues. The V end was cut by 4 bases, the J end by 3 bases, with 13 bases between. The CDR3 DNA is TGCGCCAGCAGCCCTGGGAATCCCGACTATGGCTACACCTTC. It encodes CASSPGNPDYGYTF.

J is TRBJ2-3 and V is TRBV7-2; D remains unclear. Germline V gene data show CDR1 as SGHTA and CDR2 as FQGNSA. V shed 5 bases and J shed 2 bases, with 11 bases lying between them. The CDR3 extends over 14 amino acids. The CDR3 loop reads CASSPWSNTDTQYF. CDR3 nucleotides: TGTGCCAGCAGCCCCTGGAGCAACACAGATACGCAGTATTTT. The full variable domain, with the rest looked up from reference TRBV7-2 and TRBJ2-3, is GAGVSQSPSNKVTEKGKDVELRCDPISGHTALYWYRQSLGQGLEFLIYFQGNSAPDKSGLPSDRFSAERTGGSVSTLTIQRTQQEDSAVYLCASSPWSNTDTQYFGPGTRLTVL.

CDR3 region: CASRGASSYNSPLHF. The CDR3 DNA reads as TGTGCCAGCAGGGGAGCTAGCTCCTATAATTCACCCCTCCACTTT. The V and J genes are TRBV28 and TRBJ1-6; D not certain. CDR3 size: 15 residues. Germline CDR1 MDHEN, CDR2 SYDVKM. V lost 6 bases and J lost 0, with 9 bases in between.

V usage is TRBV7-2 and J usage is TRBJ1-3; no reliable D call. The length of the CDR3 is 16 residues. Trimming pared 0 bases from V and 1 base from J, leaving 10 bases between. The germline gives CDR1 SGHTA, CDR2 FQGNSA. Here the CDR3 reads CASSLAAQLSGNTIYF. CDR3 coding DNA: TGTGCCAGCAGCTTAGCTGCACAGTTATCTGGAAACACCATATATTTT.

The chain couples TRBV30 to TRBJ1-4; maybe TRBD1 (5 bases). The CDR3 consists of 13 residues. Trimming took off 3 bases at V and 10 bases at J, with 15 bases between the two ends. The germline CDR1 and CDR2 sequences are GTSNPN and SVGIG (reference sequence). CDR3: CAWRQGLQGKLFF. CDR3 nucleotide sequence: TGTGCCTGGAGGCAGGGTCTTCAGGGAAAACTGTTTTTT.

The chain is built from TRBV5-6 and TRBJ1-4; D is perhaps TRBD1 (5 bases). The CDR3 length is 15 residues. The ends were cut back, 4 bases at V and 3 bases at J, with 13 bases in the middle. Germline V gene sequence: CDR1 SGHDT, CDR2 YYEEEE. As DNA, the CDR3 is TGTGCCAGCAGCCCTACGGGGGAACCTAATGAAAAACTGTTTTTT. It codes for CASSPTGEPNEKLFF.